This TCR beta chain was identified during a study of shared clonotypes between healthy human individuals. Participating donors were healthy, HIV-negative adults free of recent acute infections or vaccinations. The protocol was immunoSEQ multiplex PCR, while the TCRdb copy is restricted to in-frame clones and leaves out a portion. The top ten hold about 0.38% of the sample, which has roughly 2,500,000 clones, over 85% seen once. From germline, CDR1 is MDHEN and CDR2 SYDVKM. The CDR3 runs 12 residues. Trimming pared 3 bases from V and 7 bases from J, leaving 6 bases between. Notes on this clone: Other DNA sequences in the same sample also yield this CDR3.

This sequence was found in a man aged 18 to 35 in good health. Some clones in this sample may be carry-over from other donors' samples. V and J are TRBV28 and TRBJ1-4, with a possible D match to TRBD1 (5 bases). The material sequenced was naive CD4+ T cells from PBMCs. Subset here: CD45RA+ positively selected. The CDR3 sequence: CASSLGGEKLFF. The CDR3 DNA reads TGTGCCAGCAGTTTGGGGGGTGAAAAACTGTTTTTT.